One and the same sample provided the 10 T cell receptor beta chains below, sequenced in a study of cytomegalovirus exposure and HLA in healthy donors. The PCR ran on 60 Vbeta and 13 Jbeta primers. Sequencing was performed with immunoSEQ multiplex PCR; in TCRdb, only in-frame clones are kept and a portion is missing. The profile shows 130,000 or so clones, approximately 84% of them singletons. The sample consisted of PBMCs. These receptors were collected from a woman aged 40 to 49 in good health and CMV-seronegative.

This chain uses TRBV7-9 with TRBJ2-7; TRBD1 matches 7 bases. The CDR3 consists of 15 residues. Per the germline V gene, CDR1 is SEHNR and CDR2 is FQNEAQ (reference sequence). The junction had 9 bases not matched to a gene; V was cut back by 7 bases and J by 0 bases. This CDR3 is CASTPPRDSSYEQYF. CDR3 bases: TGTGCCAGCACCCCACCCCGGGACAGCTCCTACGAGCAGTACTTC.

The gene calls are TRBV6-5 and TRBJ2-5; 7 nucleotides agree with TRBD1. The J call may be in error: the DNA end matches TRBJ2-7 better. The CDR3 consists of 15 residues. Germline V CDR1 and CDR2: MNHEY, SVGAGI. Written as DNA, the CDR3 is TGTGCCAGCAGTTGGGTGACAGGGACGTCCTACGAGCAGTACTTC. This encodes CASSWVTGTSYEQYF.

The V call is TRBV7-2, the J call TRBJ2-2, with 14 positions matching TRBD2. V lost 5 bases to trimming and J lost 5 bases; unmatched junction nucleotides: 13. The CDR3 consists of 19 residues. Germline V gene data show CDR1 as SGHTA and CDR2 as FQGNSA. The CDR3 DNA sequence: TGTGCCAGCAGCCCGATCAAGACTAGCGGGAGGGCCGGGACCGGGGAGCTGTTTTTT. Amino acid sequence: CASSPIKTSGRAGTGELFF. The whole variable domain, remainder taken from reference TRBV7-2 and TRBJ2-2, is GAGVSQSPSNKVTEKGKDVELRCDPISGHTALYWYRQSLGQGLEFLIYFQGNSAPDKSGLPSDRFSAERTGGSVSTLTIQRTQQEDSAVYLCASSPIKTSGRAGTGELFFGEGSRLTVL.

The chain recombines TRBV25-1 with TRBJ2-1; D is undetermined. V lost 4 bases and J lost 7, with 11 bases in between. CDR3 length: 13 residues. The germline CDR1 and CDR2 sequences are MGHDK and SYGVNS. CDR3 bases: TGTGCCAGCAGTGGCCTAATTATAAATGAGCAGTTCTTC. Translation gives CASSGLIINEQFF. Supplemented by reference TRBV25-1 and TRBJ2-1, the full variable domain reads EADIYQTPRYLVIGTGKKITLECSQTMGHDKMYWYQQDPGMELHLIHYSYGVNSTEKGDLSSESTVSRIRTEHFPLTLESARPSHTSQYLCASSGLIINEQFFGPGTRLTVL.

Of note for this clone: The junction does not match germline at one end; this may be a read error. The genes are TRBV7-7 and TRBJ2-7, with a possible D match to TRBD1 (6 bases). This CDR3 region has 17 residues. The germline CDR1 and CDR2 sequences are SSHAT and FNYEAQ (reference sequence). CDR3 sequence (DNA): TGTGCTAGCAGCTTAGGGTGGGGGCCTTTCTTCTCCTACGAGCAGTACTTC. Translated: CASSLGWGPFFSYEQYF. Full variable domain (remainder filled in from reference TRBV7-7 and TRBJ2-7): GAGVSQSPRYKVTKRGQDVTLRCDPISSHATLYWYQQALGQGPEFLTYFNYEAQPDKSGLPSDRFSAERPEGSISTLTIQRTEQRDSAMYRCASSLGWGPFFSYEQYFGPGTRLTVT.

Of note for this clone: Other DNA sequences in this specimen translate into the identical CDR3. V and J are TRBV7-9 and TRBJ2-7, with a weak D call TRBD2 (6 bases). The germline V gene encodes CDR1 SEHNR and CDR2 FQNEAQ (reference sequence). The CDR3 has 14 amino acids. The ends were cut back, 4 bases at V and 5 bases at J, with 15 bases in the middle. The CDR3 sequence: CASSYGTGWDEQYF. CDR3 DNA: TGTGCCAGCAGCTATGGGACTGGCTGGGACGAGCAGTACTTC.

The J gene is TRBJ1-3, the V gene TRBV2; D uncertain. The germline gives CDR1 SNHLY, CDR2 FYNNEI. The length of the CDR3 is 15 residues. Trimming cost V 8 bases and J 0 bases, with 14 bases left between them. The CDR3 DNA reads TGTGCCAGCCTGAAATCGGGTCGCTCTGGAAACACCATATATTTT. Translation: CASLKSGRSGNTIYF.

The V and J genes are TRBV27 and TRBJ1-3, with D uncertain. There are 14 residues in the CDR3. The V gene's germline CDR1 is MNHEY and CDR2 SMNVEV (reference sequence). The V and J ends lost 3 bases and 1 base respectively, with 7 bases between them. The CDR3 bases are TGTGCCAGCAGTTTTTCGGGGTCTGGAAACACCATATATTTT. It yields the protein CASSFSGSGNTIYF.

CDR3 in DNA: TGTGCCAGCAGCCCCCGCCCTACGGGCACTGAAGCTTTCTTT. Translated: CASSPRPTGTEAFF. This chain joins TRBV27 and TRBJ1-1, with no clear D. Germline values: CDR1 MNHEY, CDR2 SMNVEV (reference sequence). CDR3 length: 14 residues. The V and J ends lost 6 bases and 4 bases respectively, with 15 bases between them.

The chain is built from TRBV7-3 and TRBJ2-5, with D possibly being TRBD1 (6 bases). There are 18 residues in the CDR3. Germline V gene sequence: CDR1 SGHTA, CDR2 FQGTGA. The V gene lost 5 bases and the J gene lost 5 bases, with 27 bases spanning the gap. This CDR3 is CASSQSVTGFGGLETQYF. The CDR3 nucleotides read TGTGCCAGCAGCCAGAGCGTTACAGGGTTTGGTGGGTTGGAGACCCAGTACTTC.